A selection of T cell receptor beta chains follows, all from one sample in a study of T cells in tumors after PD-1 blockade. Generated by immunoSEQ multiplex PCR, the TCRdb table keeps only in-frame clones and is missing some. Of fewer than 35,000 clones detected, around 80% appear once; the ten largest clones hold approximately 38%. Here the sequenced sample was PBMCs, taken before anti-PD-1 treatment. Source of these receptors: a human donor with basal cell carcinoma. CDR3s include the opening cysteine and the closing phenylalanine or tryptophan. A D gene is named only where the DNA matches it firmly. Part of the rows lack a size; the others show once, few, many or a class for expanded clones.

- TRBJ1-2 TRBV6-6 TRBD1 CASSPRDRGGSGYTF TGTGCCAGCAGTCCCCGGGACAGGGGAGGTAGTGGCTACACCTTC
- TRBJ2-5 TRBV27 TRBD2 CASRSGRWEETQYF TGTGCCAGCAGGAGCGGGAGGTGGGAAGAGACCCAGTACTTC
- TRBJ1-2 TRBV13 - CASSLGRNYGYTF TGTGCCAGCAGCTTAGGCAGGAACTATGGCTACACCTTC
few TRBJ2-7 TRBV6-5 - CASSGDLYEQYF TGTGCCAGCAGCGGGGACCTCTACGAGCAGTACTTC
- TRBJ2-7 TRBV19 - CASSSRRAREQYF TGTGCCAGTAGTAGCCGTCGGGCTCGAGAGCAGTACTTC
- TRBJ2-1 TRBV6-2/TRBV6-3 - CASSPEGGWDNEQFF TGTGCCAGCAGTCCGGAGGGGGGGTGGGACAATGAGCAGTTCTTC
- TRBJ2-3 TRBV6-6 - CASSYLGTVTDTQYF TGTGCCAGCAGTTACTTAGGGACTGTCACAGATACGCAGTATTTT
- TRBJ2-2 TRBV3-1/TRBV3-2 - CASSHLRGELFF TGTGCCAGCAGCCACTTAAGGGGGGAGCTGTTTTTT
- TRBJ2-1 TRBV5-1 - CASSSWDSYNEQFF TGCGCCAGCAGCTCTTGGGACTCTTACAATGAGCAGTTCTTC
once TRBJ2-3 TRBV7-6 - CASSHIADPDTQYF TGTGCCAGCAGCCACATCGCCGACCCAGATACGCAGTATTTT
- TRBJ2-1 TRBV24-1 - CATQSYNEQFF TGTGCCACCCAGAGTTACAATGAGCAGTTCTTC
- TRBJ1-6 TRBV5-1 - CASSLGTGGGSPLHF TGCGCCAGCAGCTTGGGAACGGGTGGTGGTTCACCCCTCCACTTT
- TRBJ2-3 TRBV6-2/TRBV6-3 - CASSLSTDTQYF TGTGCCAGCAGCTTAAGCACAGATACGCAGTATTTT
- TRBJ2-7 TRBV29-1 - CSVEDVAYEQYF TGCAGCGTTGAAGATGTCGCCTACGAGCAGTACTTC
many TRBJ2-4 TRBV19 TRBD2 CASSNSGRNPPGAKNIQYF TGTGCCAGTAGTAATAGCGGGAGGAACCCCCCGGGGGCCAAAAACATTCAGTACTTC
- TRBJ2-3 TRBV29-1 - CSVGLGVAGTDTQYF TGCAGCGTTGGGCTTGGTGTGGCGGGCACAGATACGCAGTATTTT
- TRBJ1-1 TRBV14 TRBD1 CASSPGQARMNTEAFF TGTGCCAGCAGCCCCGGACAGGCGAGAATGAACACTGAAGCTTTCTTT
- TRBJ2-4 TRBV6-4 - CASSVGQVIRAKNIQYF TGTGCCAGCAGTGTCGGGCAGGTGATAAGAGCCAAAAACATTCAGTACTTC
- TRBJ2-4 TRBV23-1 - CASSQGAGKNIQYF TGCGCCAGCAGTCAGGGCGCTGGCAAAAACATTCAGTACTTC
- TRBJ2-1 TRBV7-3 TRBD2 CASSLSAGGAYNEQFF TGTGCCAGCAGCTTATCTGCGGGAGGCGCCTACAATGAGCAGTTCTTC
few TRBJ2-7 TRBV3-1/TRBV3-2 - CASSPRFKSYEQYF TGTGCCAGCAGTCCTCGTTTTAAGTCCTACGAGCAGTACTTC
- TRBJ2-1 TRBV28 TRBD2 CASSPRLAGNDEQFF TGTGCCAGCAGTCCTCGACTAGCGGGAAATGATGAGCAGTTCTTC